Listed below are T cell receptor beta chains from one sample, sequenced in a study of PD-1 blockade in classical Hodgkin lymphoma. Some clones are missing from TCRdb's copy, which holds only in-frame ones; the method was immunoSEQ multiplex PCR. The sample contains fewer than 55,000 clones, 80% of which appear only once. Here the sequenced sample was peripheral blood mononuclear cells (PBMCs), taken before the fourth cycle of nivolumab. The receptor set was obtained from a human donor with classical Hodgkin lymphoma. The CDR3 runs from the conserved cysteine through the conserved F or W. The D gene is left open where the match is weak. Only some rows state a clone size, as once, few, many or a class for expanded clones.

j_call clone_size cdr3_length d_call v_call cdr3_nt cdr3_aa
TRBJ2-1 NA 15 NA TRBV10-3 TGTGCCATCAGACTAGATAGAGGGGAGATTGATGAGCAGTTCTTC CAIRLDRGEIDEQFF
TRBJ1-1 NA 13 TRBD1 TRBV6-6 TGTGCCAGCAGTCTCGGGGACAGAGCTGAAGCTTTCTTT CASSLGDRAEAFF
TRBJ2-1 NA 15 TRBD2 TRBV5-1 TGCGCCAGCAGCTTTGCAGGACTAGCGGGAGTTGAGCAGTTCTTC CASSFAGLAGVEQFF
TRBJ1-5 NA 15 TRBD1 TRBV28 TGTGCCAGCAGTTTGAACAGGGGAGGCAATCAGCCCCAGCATTTT CASSLNRGGNQPQHF
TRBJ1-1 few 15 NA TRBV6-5 TGTGCCAGCAGTTACGGCCTTCTGATGAACACTGAAGCTTTCTTT CASSYGLLMNTEAFF
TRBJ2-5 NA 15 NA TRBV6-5 TGTGCCAGCAGTTTGGGCCGGGGGAGCCAAGAGACCCAGTACTTC CASSLGRGSQETQYF
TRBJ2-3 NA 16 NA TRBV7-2 TGTGCCAGCAGGGTTAACCAGGGAAAAGGCACAGATACGCAGTATTTT CASRVNQGKGTDTQYF
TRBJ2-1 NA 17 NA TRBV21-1 TGTGCCAGCAGCAAGGACAGGGGAGGTGAGTCCTACAATGAGCAGTTCTTC CASSKDRGGESYNEQFF
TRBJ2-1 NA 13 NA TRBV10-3 TGTGCCATCAGTCCGACTACTCCGGGGGAGCAGTTCTTC CAISPTTPGEQFF
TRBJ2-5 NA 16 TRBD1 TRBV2 TGTGCCAGCAGTGAAATAGGACAGGGGATCCAAGAGACCCAGTACTTC CASSEIGQGIQETQYF
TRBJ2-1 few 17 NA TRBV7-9 TGTGCCAGCAGCTTAATTAGTTGGGTCAAACCGAACAATGAGCAGTTCTTC CASSLISWVKPNNEQFF
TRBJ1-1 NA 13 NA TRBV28 TGTGCCAGCAGTTTTGCGGGGGGCCCTGAAGCTTTCTTT CASSFAGGPEAFF
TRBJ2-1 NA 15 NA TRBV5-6 TGTGCCAGCAGCTTGCAGACGAGCTCCTACAATGAGCAGTTCTTC CASSLQTSSYNEQFF
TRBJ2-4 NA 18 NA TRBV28 TGTGCCAGCAGTACAAATCGACAGGTTTCCCTAGCCAAAAACATTCAGTACTTC CASSTNRQVSLAKNIQYF
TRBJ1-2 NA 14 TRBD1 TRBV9 TGTGCCAGCAGCCTGACAGGGGGCTACTATGGCTACACCTTC CASSLTGGYYGYTF
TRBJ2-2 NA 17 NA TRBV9 TGTGCCAGCAGCGTAGCTCGAGCTGATAGGAACACCGGGGAGCTGTTTTTT CASSVARADRNTGELFF
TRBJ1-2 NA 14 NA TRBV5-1 TGCGCCAGCAGTCATAACACAGGGCCGCTTGGCTACACCTTC CASSHNTGPLGYTF
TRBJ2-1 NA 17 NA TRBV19 TGTGCCAGTAGTATAGGCATAGGTTCACAGTTAGGGAATGAGCAGTTCTTC CASSIGIGSQLGNEQFF
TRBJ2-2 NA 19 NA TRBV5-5 TGTGCCAGCAGCCTATGGGACGGTGGGGCTGCCGCTTTTACCGGGGAGCTGTTTTTT CASSLWDGGAAAFTGELFF
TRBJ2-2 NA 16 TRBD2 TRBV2 TGTGCCAGCAGTGAAGACGGGGGGGCCTTCACCGGGGAGCTGTTTTTT CASSEDGGAFTGELFF
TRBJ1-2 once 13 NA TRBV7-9 TGTGCCAGCAGCTTAGCCTACAACTATGGCTACACCTTC CASSLAYNYGYTF
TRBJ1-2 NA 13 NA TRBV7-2 TGTGCCAGCAGCTCCGGGACCCCTAATGGCTACACCTTC CASSSGTPNGYTF
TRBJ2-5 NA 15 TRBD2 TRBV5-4 TGTGCCAGCAGCCCGGCTAGCGGAGGCCTGGAGACCCAGTACTTC CASSPASGGLETQYF